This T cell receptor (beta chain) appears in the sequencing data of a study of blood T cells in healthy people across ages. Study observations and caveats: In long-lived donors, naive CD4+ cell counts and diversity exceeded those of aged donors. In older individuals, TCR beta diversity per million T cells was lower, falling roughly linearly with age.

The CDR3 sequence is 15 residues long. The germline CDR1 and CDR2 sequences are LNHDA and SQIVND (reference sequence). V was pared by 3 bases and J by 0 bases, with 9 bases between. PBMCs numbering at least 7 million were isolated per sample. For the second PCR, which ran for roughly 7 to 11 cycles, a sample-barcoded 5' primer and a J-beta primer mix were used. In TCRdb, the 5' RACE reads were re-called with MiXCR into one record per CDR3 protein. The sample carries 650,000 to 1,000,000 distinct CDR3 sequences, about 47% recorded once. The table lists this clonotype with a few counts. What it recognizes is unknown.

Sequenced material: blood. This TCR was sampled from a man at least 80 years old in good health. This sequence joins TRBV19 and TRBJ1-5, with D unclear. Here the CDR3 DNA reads TGTGCCAGTAGTATCAGGACGGGTAGCAATCAGCCCCAGCATTTT. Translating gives CASSIRTGSNQPQHF.